Presented here are 15 T cell receptor beta chains from one specimen sequenced in a study of Tregs in tolerant kidney transplant recipients. This table comes from immunoSEQ multiplex PCR, and its TCRdb copy is limited to in-frame clones, with some not included. Of approximately 260,000 clones in the sample, around 81% were seen once. The source material was CD4+ T cells from blood. The origin of the receptors is a human donor in good health.

This clone showed up just a few times. The chain uses TRBV6-1 and TRBJ2-6, with no clear D. The CDR3 consists of 15 residues. Trimming cost V 7 bases and J 0 bases, with 10 bases left between them. The germline gives CDR1 MNHNS, CDR2 SASEGT. The CDR3 region is CASNTPLSGANVLTF. CDR3 sequence (DNA): TGTGCCAGCAACACGCCCCTCTCTGGGGCCAACGTCCTGACTTTC.

V usage is TRBV7-8 and J usage is TRBJ1-2, with 8 nucleotides matching TRBD1. This CDR3 contains 15 residues. Germline trimming cut 3 bases from V and 5 bases from J; bases unmatched to any gene: 8. Per germline, CDR1 SGHVS and CDR2 FQNEAQ. The CDR3 sequence is CASSLQGALAYGYTF. CDR3 nucleotides: TGTGCCAGCAGCTTGCAGGGGGCCTTGGCGTATGGCTACACCTTC.

The J gene is TRBJ1-1, the V gene TRBV2; unclear D gene. The V and J ends lost 5 bases and 1 base respectively, with 11 bases between them. The CDR3 runs to 14 residues. Germline-derived CDR1 and CDR2 are SNHLY and FYNNEI. CDR3 protein: CASSLGRRNTEAFF. The CDR3 DNA follows: TGTGCCAGCAGTCTAGGAAGGAGGAACACTGAAGCTTTCTTT.

The J gene is TRBJ1-2, the V gene TRBV2; possible D gene TRBD1, 5 bases. The CDR3 runs 16 residues. Trimming removed 9 bases from V and 3 bases from J, with 23 bases in between. CDR1 and CDR2 (germline): SNHLY, FYNNEI. This CDR3 reads CASTSRGGEAHYGYTF. CDR3 DNA: TGTGCCAGTACAAGTCGGGGCGGAGAGGCGCACTATGGCTACACCTTC.

V and J are TRBV11-2 and TRBJ1-3, with 7 bases that match TRBD1. The V gene's germline CDR1 is SGHAT and CDR2 FQNNGV. The CDR3 runs 16 residues. The V and J ends lost 6 bases and 0 bases, in that order; junction bases with no gene match: 8. This CDR3 reads CASSIRGAISGNTIYF. DNA for the CDR3: TGTGCCAGCAGTATCAGGGGGGCGATCTCTGGAAACACCATATATTTT.

This rearrangement joins TRBV7-2 to TRBJ2-7; weak D call: TRBD2 (6 bases). This CDR3 comprises 14 residues. Deletions cut 1 base from V and 5 bases from J, with 12 bases between. Germline V lookup: CDR1 SGHTA, CDR2 FQGNSA. The CDR3 coding sequence is TGTGCCAGCAGCTTAGGTTTGGGCGGGGACGAGCAGTACTTC. As protein: CASSLGLGGDEQYF. Using reference TRBV7-2 and TRBJ2-7 for the parts outside the CDR3, the full variable domain is GAGVSQSPSNKVTEKGKDVELRCDPISGHTALYWYRQSLGQGLEFLIYFQGNSAPDKSGLPSDRFSAERTGGSVSTLTIQRTQQEDSAVYLCASSLGLGGDEQYFGPGTRLTVT.

V is TRBV5-1 and J is TRBJ1-1, with no clear D. The CDR3 has 13 residues. Germline V gene sequence: CDR1 SGHRS, CDR2 YFSETQ. V gave up 4 bases and J gave up 2 bases, with 9 bases separating them. CDR3 loop: CASSRGVNTEAFF. The DNA for the CDR3 is TGCGCCAGCAGCCGCGGTGTAAACACTGAAGCTTTCTTT. The entire variable domain, with the rest obtained from reference TRBV5-1 and TRBJ1-1, is as follows: KAGVTQTPRYLIKTRGQQVTLSCSPISGHRSVSWYQQTPGQGLQFLFEYFSETQRNKGNFPGRFSGRQFSNSRSEMNVSTLELGDSALYLCASSRGVNTEAFFGQGTRLTVV.

The rearrangement uses TRBV11-2 and TRBJ1-2; D possibly corresponds to TRBD1 (6 bases). This CDR3 is built from 15 residues. V was pared by 4 bases and J by 5 bases, with 17 bases between. Per germline, CDR1 SGHAT and CDR2 FQNNGV. In DNA form, the CDR3 reads TGTGCCAGCAGCTCCAGGACAGCGAACCTGTATGGCTACACCTTC. As protein: CASSSRTANLYGYTF.

The chain links TRBV6-5 to TRBJ2-1; the D is unclear. V lost 7 bases and J lost 9, with 10 bases in between. The germline V gene has CDR1 MNHEY and CDR2 SVGAGI. The CDR3 is 11 amino acids. The CDR3 bases are TGTGCCAGCATCTCATCCCGTGAGCAGTTCTTC. It translates to CASISSREQFF.

The chain carries TRBV30 and TRBJ1-3; D not certain. Trimming cost V 0 bases and J 0 bases, with 12 bases left between them. The CDR3 is made up of 16 amino acids. Per the germline V gene, CDR1 is GTSNPN and CDR2 is SVGIG (reference sequence). For the CDR3, the DNA is TGTGCCTGGAGTGTACTGGCCCCCTTCTCTGGAAACACCATATATTTT. Amino acid sequence: CAWSVLAPFSGNTIYF.

The rearrangement links TRBV7-2 to TRBJ1-1, with D tentatively TRBD1 (5 bases). The CDR3 extends over 15 amino acids. Germline values: CDR1 SGHTA, CDR2 FQGNSA. The V gene lost 1 base and the J gene lost 1 base, with 10 bases spanning the gap. This CDR3 is CASSLGTSSNTEAFF. DNA of the CDR3: TGTGCCAGCAGCTTAGGGACAAGCTCGAACACTGAAGCTTTCTTT. The full variable domain, rest sourced from reference TRBV7-2 and TRBJ1-1, is GAGVSQSPSNKVTEKGKDVELRCDPISGHTALYWYRQSLGQGLEFLIYFQGNSAPDKSGLPSDRFSAERTGGSVSTLTIQRTQQEDSAVYLCASSLGTSSNTEAFFGQGTRLTVV.

This clone was observed a handful of times. The chain joins TRBV5-4 to TRBJ1-2; 7 positions match TRBD1. Germline assignment: CDR1 SGHNT and CDR2 YYREEE (reference sequence). The CDR3 length is 15 residues. The V gene end was trimmed by 5 bases and the J gene end by 2 bases; junction bases not matched to a gene: 9. The CDR3 loop is CASRAGGPINYGYTF. CDR3 sequence (DNA): TGTGCCAGCAGAGCAGGGGGGCCAATAAACTATGGCTACACCTTC. Full variable domain (rest looked up from reference TRBV5-4 and TRBJ1-2): ETGVTQSPTHLIKTRGQQVTLRCSSQSGHNTVSWYQQALGQGPQFIFQYYREEENGRGNFPPRFSGLQFPNYSSELNVNALELDDSALYLCASRAGGPINYGYTFGSGTRLTVV.

The chain joins TRBV5-3 to TRBJ2-7; 8 nucleotides agree with TRBD1. TRBV5-3 is noted as an ORF with a role that remains uncertain. CDR3 length: 14 residues. V gave up 8 bases and J gave up 4 bases; unmatched junction bases: 11. The CDR3: CASKDRAWSYEQYF. As DNA, the CDR3 is TGTGCCAGCAAGGACAGGGCTTGGAGTTACGAGCAGTACTTC.

This clone was detected a few times. This chain links TRBV11-2 with TRBJ2-7; unclear D gene. In germline, CDR1 is SGHAT, CDR2 FQNNGV. This CDR3 comprises 13 residues. Trimming left V 2 bases short and J 2 bases short, with 7 bases between. CDR3 DNA sequence: TGTGCCAGCAGCTTAAGTGAAGCCTACGAGCAGTACTTC. Protein sequence: CASSLSEAYEQYF.

This clone has only a few counts. V is TRBV5-1 and J is TRBJ2-7, with 7 bases that match TRBD2. Trimming removed 0 bases from V and 5 bases from J; junction bases left unmatched: 5. Germline CDR1 reads SGHRS; CDR2 reads YFSETQ. The CDR3 consists of 14 residues. CDR3 nucleotide sequence: TGCGCCAGCAGCTTGGGCCCGGGGGGTAACGAGCAGTACTTC. Its translation: CASSLGPGGNEQYF.